The 12 T cell receptor beta chains given below trace back to one sample, sequenced in a study of blood T cell repertoires in COVID-19. The protocol was immunoSEQ multiplex PCR, while the TCRdb copy is restricted to in-frame clones and leaves out a portion. The table records around 250,000 clones, 82% of them present only once. The specimen sequenced was peripheral blood. The origin of the receptors is a woman aged 18-29 years with acute or convalescent COVID-19.

CDR3: CASSVIMSHEQYF. The CDR3 DNA is TGCGCCAGCAGCGTCATTATGAGCCACGAGCAGTACTTC. The chain employs TRBV5-1 and TRBJ2-7; no reliable D call. The CDR3 has 13 amino acids. Germline V gene data show CDR1 as SGHRS and CDR2 as YFSETQ. V was cut by 4 bases and J by 5 bases, with 13 bases left in between.

This chain connects TRBV7-2 to TRBJ2-7; TRBD2 agrees at 10 bases. The germline gives CDR1 SGHTA, CDR2 FQGNSA. Losses at the gene ends were 1 base for V and 6 bases for J; bases not matched to a gene: 6. The CDR3 is 15 amino acids. In DNA, the CDR3 is TGTGCCAGCAGCTTAGTGCTAGCGGGAGACGTCGAGCAGTACTTC. It translates to CASSLVLAGDVEQYF.

This chain connects TRBV3-1 (or the pseudogene TRBV3-2) to TRBJ1-2; TRBD1 is a possible D gene (5 bases). The CDR3 covers 16 residues. Germline assignment: CDR1 LGHDT and CDR2 YNNKEL (reference sequence). The germline V and J ends were trimmed by 4 bases and 5 bases, with 20 bases remaining between them. CDR3 sequence: CASSPMFRESYYGYTF. The CDR3 DNA sequence: TGTGCCAGCAGCCCCATGTTCAGGGAATCCTATTATGGCTACACCTTC.

This clone was detected only once. The chain links TRBV7-9 to TRBJ1-1; D remains unclear. Trimming shortened V by 5 bases and J by 0 bases, and 7 bases separated the two germline ends. The CDR3 has 13 residues. CDR1 and CDR2 from the germline V gene are SEHNR and FQNEAQ (reference sequence). CDR3 in DNA: TGTGCCAGCAGCCCACTGATGAACACTGAAGCTTTCTTT. This codes for CASSPLMNTEAFF.

This clone was observed a handful of times. The V call is TRBV3-1 (or the pseudogene TRBV3-2), the J call TRBJ1-4; D might be TRBD1 (6 bases). The CDR3 is 13 amino acids. The V end was cut by 5 bases, the J end by 8 bases, with 12 bases between. Germline CDR1 is LGHDT and CDR2 is YNNKEL (reference sequence). CDR3 in amino acids: CASSWGHGEKLFF. In nucleotides, the CDR3 is TGTGCCAGCAGCTGGGGGCACGGAGAAAAACTGTTTTTT.

This rearrangement joins TRBV3-1 (or the pseudogene TRBV3-2) to TRBJ2-7; D uncertain. CDR1 is LGHDT, CDR2 YNNKEL, per germline (reference sequence). Trimming shortened V by 3 bases and J by 2 bases, and 17 bases separated the two germline ends. The CDR3 consists of 16 residues. The CDR3 here is CASSQRVAALTYEQYF. For the CDR3, the DNA is TGTGCCAGCAGCCAGCGCGTTGCTGCTTTGACCTACGAGCAGTACTTC.

The chain has TRBV3-1 (or the pseudogene TRBV3-2) and TRBJ1-1, with D possibly being TRBD1 (5 bases). There are 17 residues in the CDR3. V lost 2 bases and J lost 0, with 16 bases in between. CDR1 is LGHDT, CDR2 YNNKEL, per germline (reference sequence). In DNA, the CDR3 is TGTGCCAGCAGCCAAAGCCCCCAGGGAAGGATGAACACTGAAGCTTTCTTT. It specifies CASSQSPQGRMNTEAFF.

This clone was seen only a few times. The chain carries TRBV28 and TRBJ2-4, with no clear D. Germline V gene data show CDR1 as MDHEN and CDR2 as SYDVKM. The V end was cut by 6 bases, the J end by 5 bases, with 14 bases between. The CDR3 runs to 14 residues. In DNA form, the CDR3 reads TGTGCCAGCAGGACGACTGCTTCAGAAAACATTCAGTACTTC. This translates into CASRTTASENIQYF.

This rearrangement joins TRBV6-5 to TRBJ2-1; TRBD2 aligns across 10 bases. Germline assignment: CDR1 MNHEY and CDR2 SVGAGI. The CDR3 contains 13 residues. The V segment lost 7 bases and the J segment 9 bases; nucleotides outside the gene matches: 6. CDR3 nucleotides: TGTGCCAGCAAGGCTAGCGGGAGCTTTGAGCAGTTCTTC. Translated: CASKASGSFEQFF.

This sequence joins TRBV28 and TRBJ2-2, with no clear D. The germline V and J ends were trimmed by 0 bases and 6 bases, with 8 bases remaining between them. The CDR3 runs to 14 residues. The germline CDR1 and CDR2 sequences are MDHEN and SYDVKM. CDR3 amino acids: CASSLWVDSGELFF. The CDR3 DNA follows: TGTGCCAGCAGTTTATGGGTCGACTCCGGGGAGCTGTTTTTT.

The V call is TRBV19, the J call TRBJ2-5; 7 bases line up with TRBD1. The CDR3 is made up of 16 amino acids. Losses at the gene ends were 4 bases for V and 0 bases for J; bases not matched to a gene: 8. Germline CDR1 is LNHDA and CDR2 is SQIVND (reference sequence). CDR3 in amino acids: CASSRGQEMYQETQYF. For the CDR3, the DNA is TGTGCCAGTAGTAGAGGACAGGAGATGTACCAAGAGACCCAGTACTTC.

This clone is a singleton in its sample. The rearrangement links TRBV30 to TRBJ2-7; 9 bases map to TRBD1. This CDR3 region has 16 residues. The germline gives CDR1 GTSNPN, CDR2 SVGIG (reference sequence). The ends lost 0 bases at V and 3 bases at J; junction bases unmatched: 9. The CDR3 reads CAWSVFGTGHNYEQYF. CDR3 bases: TGTGCCTGGAGTGTATTCGGGACAGGGCATAACTACGAGCAGTACTTC.